This T cell receptor beta chain was documented in a study of T cell repertoires in cytomegalovirus infection. As regards this clonotype: Its antigen is unidentified.

The CDR3 has 14 amino acids. Trimming cost V 7 bases and J 4 bases, with 16 bases left between them. Germline-derived CDR1 and CDR2 are MNHNS and SASEGT. In TCRdb, the reads were re-called with MiXCR into one record per CDR3 protein. The sample holds roughly 920,000 distinct CDR3 sequences; approximately 33% are singletons and the top ten take 13%. The rearrangement uses TRBV6-1 and TRBJ1-1; a weak D match, TRBD1 (5 bases). This sequence was found in a human donor in good health (CMV status not recorded). Some clones in this sample may be carry-over from other donors' samples. Material: cultured CD8+ T cells from PBMCs, obtained from culture after CMV antigen stimulation. This chain's CDR3 is CASTRQRVGTEAFF. CDR3 coding DNA: TGTGCCAGCACCCGACAGAGGGTAGGCACTGAAGCTTTCTTT.